This is a list of T cell receptor beta chains from one sample in a study of control samples from healthy donors and cancer patients. Clones were sequenced by immunoSEQ multiplex PCR, and TCRdb holds only the in-frame ones, with some missing. The profile shows about 130,000 clones, roughly 87% of them singletons. The sequencing input was blood. The receptors stem from a young man in good health. CDR3s include the opening cysteine and the closing phenylalanine or tryptophan. Fields, in order: V gene, CDR3 protein.

TRBV7-9	CASSPTPFQRQEYGYTF
TRBV29-1	CSGQLTEAFF
TRBV7-9	CASSTGPEVNF
TRBV18	CASSPGLTGANVLTF
TRBV28	CASSLTWSRTEAFF
TRBV2	CASGSDRWNEKLFF
TRBV24-1	CATSDWGPATASEQFF
TRBV7-3	CASSAGAGELFF
TRBV5-1	CASSPGSLVADTQYF
TRBV7-8	CASSRGGVSWNTEAFF
TRBV16	CASSQSTASGNTIYF
TRBV6-5	CASSLTGSNTEAFF
TRBV6-1	CASSDGDGSYNEQFF
TRBV7-2	CASSLVIGGRAAGELFF
TRBV12-3/TRBV12-4	CASSDRDGYTF
TRBV5-1	CASSLGQISYEQYF
TRBV13	CASSLGRYASGELFF
TRBV11-2	CASSTTYRAQGPELFF
TRBV5-1	CASREATGELFF
TRBV28	CASSLPFQPQHF
TRBV6-2/TRBV6-3	CASSVWGVAYEQYF
TRBV11-2	CASSSPGLAGAGYEQYF
TRBV5-1	CASSLGTGNYGYTF
TRBV7-6	CASSLAIGLAGVLTSTDTQYF